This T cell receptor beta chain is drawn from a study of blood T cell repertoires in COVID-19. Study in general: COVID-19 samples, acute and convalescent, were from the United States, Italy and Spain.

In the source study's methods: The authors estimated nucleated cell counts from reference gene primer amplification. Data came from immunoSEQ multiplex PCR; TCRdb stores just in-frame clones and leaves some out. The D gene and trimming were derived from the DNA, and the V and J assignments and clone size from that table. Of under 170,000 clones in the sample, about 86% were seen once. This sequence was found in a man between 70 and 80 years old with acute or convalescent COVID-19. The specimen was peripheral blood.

CDR3 residues: CASSQERLAGETQYF. The CDR3, as DNA: TGTGCCAGCAGCCAAGAGAGGCTAGCGGGAGAGACCCAGTACTTC. The genes are TRBV14 and TRBJ2-5; the match to TRBD2 covers 8 bases. The CDR3 has 15 residues. Trimming removed 0 bases from V and 4 bases from J; junction bases left unmatched: 4. CDR1 SGHDN and CDR2 FVKESK come from the germline V gene.